Listed below are T cell receptor beta chains from one sample, sequenced in a study of tumor-infiltrating lymphocytes in localized non-small cell lung cancer. This table comes from immunoSEQ multiplex PCR, and its TCRdb copy is limited to in-frame clones, with some not included. The table records nearly 9,500 clones, 65% to 85% of them present only once. Sample: uninvolved lung tissue not adjacent to the tumor. These receptors originate from a human donor with non-small cell lung cancer. Both conserved end residues are part of each CDR3. The D gene is left open where the match is weak. Rows may omit the clone size; those that give it use once, few, many or a size class.

>TRBV13|NA|TRBJ1-1|TRBD1
CASSIDRGDLNTEAFF
TGTGCCAGCAGCATTGACAGGGGGGACTTGAACACTGAAGCTTTCTTT
>TRBV21-1|NA|TRBJ2-5|NA
CASIVQQGMDETQYF
TGTGCCAGCATCGTCCAACAGGGGATGGACGAGACCCAGTACTTC
>TRBV19|medium-sized|TRBJ1-2|NA
CASSLRDGTQNYGYTF
TGTGCCAGTAGTCTACGGGACGGGACCCAAAACTATGGCTACACCTTC
>TRBV25-1|few|TRBJ2-4|TRBD1
CASSVPGQNNIQYF
TGTGCCAGCAGTGTTCCGGGACAGAATAACATTCAGTACTTC
>TRBV4-1|NA|TRBJ1-1|TRBD1
CASSQDRQGRFAFF
TGCGCCAGCAGCCAAGATCGACAGGGGCGCTTTGCTTTCTTT
>TRBV9|NA|TRBJ2-5|TRBD1
CASGGQGAMETQYF
TGTGCCAGTGGAGGACAGGGTGCAATGGAGACCCAGTACTTC
>TRBV6-6|NA|TRBJ1-1|NA
CATQGARNTEAFF
TGTGCCACCCAGGGCGCTCGGAACACTGAAGCTTTCTTT
>TRBV5-1|NA|TRBJ2-7|NA
CASSLTGMVYEQYF
TGCGCCAGCAGCTTGACAGGGATGGTGTACGAGCAGTACTTC
>TRBV7-8|NA|TRBJ1-4|NA
CASSLQQGLNEKLFF
TGTGCCAGCAGCTTACAACAGGGATTGAATGAAAAACTGTTTTTT
>TRBV27|NA|TRBJ1-2|NA
CASSLSGGTNYGYTF
TGTGCCAGCAGTTTATCAGGGGGTACTAACTATGGCTACACCTTC
>TRBV6-5|NA|TRBJ2-7|NA
CASKRRASLPYEQYF
TGTGCCAGCAAGAGGAGGGCCTCACTTCCCTACGAGCAGTACTTC
>TRBV29-1|NA|TRBJ2-7|NA
CSVASSGAYEQYF
TGCAGCGTTGCCTCATCGGGGGCCTACGAGCAGTACTTC
>TRBV10-2|NA|TRBJ1-2|NA
CASKGAGFDGYTF
TGCGCCAGCAAGGGCGCGGGGTTCGATGGCTACACCTTC
>TRBV11-3|NA|TRBJ2-7|TRBD1
CASSPLDREDEQYF
TGTGCCAGCAGCCCCTTGGACAGGGAGGACGAGCAGTACTTC
>TRBV27|NA|TRBJ2-7|TRBD2
CASSGTSGAPYEQYF
TGTGCCAGCAGCGGGACTAGCGGGGCTCCCTACGAGCAGTACTTC
>TRBV13|once|TRBJ1-1|TRBD1
CASSWNRGQGNTEAFF
TGTGCCAGCAGCTGGAACAGGGGGCAGGGGAACACTGAAGCTTTCTTT
>TRBV27|NA|TRBJ1-2|NA
CASSLGQFYGYTF
TGTGCCAGCAGTTTGGGGCAGTTCTATGGCTACACCTTC
>TRBV5-8|NA|TRBJ2-3|NA
CASSSDSSTDTQYF
TGTGCCAGCAGTTCCGATTCTAGCACAGATACGCAGTATTTT
>TRBV5-5|NA|TRBJ1-2|NA
CASRLDSRLYGYTF
TGTGCCAGCAGACTGGACAGCCGTCTATATGGCTACACCTTC
>TRBV4-1|NA|TRBJ1-4|NA
CASSQDWRGVNEKLFF
TGCGCCAGCAGCCAAGATTGGCGGGGGGTTAATGAAAAACTGTTTTTT
>TRBV6-1|NA|TRBJ2-7|NA
CASSYRDKGYEQYF
TGTGCCAGCAGCTACCGGGACAAGGGTTACGAGCAGTACTTC
>TRBV6-1|few|TRBJ1-2|NA
CASSELRTVYGYTF
TGTGCCAGCAGTGAACTAAGGACAGTCTATGGCTACACCTTC